This TCR beta chain was identified in a study of a mutant IDH1 vaccine in newly diagnosed glioma. Looking at the study overall: Males made up 62.5% and females approximately 38% of treated patients, whose mean age was about 41 years.

Remarks on this clone: Its antigen remains unidentified.

The time point here: week 5, during vaccination. Doses comprised 300 ug of mutant IDH1 20-mer peptide each, plus topical imiquimod. V lost 3 bases and J lost 0, with 15 bases in between. This CDR3 spans 16 amino acids. Germline CDR1 and CDR2: SNHLY and FYNNEI. Overall study results and limits: Pseudoprogression seemingly bore no relation to changes in top peripheral T cell clonotypes.

Produced via immunoSEQ multiplex PCR; TCRdb's table is partial and in-frame only. Found here are roughly 72,000 clones, around 90% of them singletons; the top ten hold approximately 0.58%. The chain has TRBV2 and TRBJ2-7, with D maybe TRBD1 (5 bases). The sequencing used PBMCs, collected from a glioma patient whose treatment included an IDH1 peptide vaccine. The origin of this receptor is a woman aged 50 to 60 with glioma. CDR3 protein: CASSDEAGPLSYEQYF. DNA of the CDR3: TGTGCCAGCAGTGATGAGGCAGGGCCCCTCTCCTACGAGCAGTACTTC.